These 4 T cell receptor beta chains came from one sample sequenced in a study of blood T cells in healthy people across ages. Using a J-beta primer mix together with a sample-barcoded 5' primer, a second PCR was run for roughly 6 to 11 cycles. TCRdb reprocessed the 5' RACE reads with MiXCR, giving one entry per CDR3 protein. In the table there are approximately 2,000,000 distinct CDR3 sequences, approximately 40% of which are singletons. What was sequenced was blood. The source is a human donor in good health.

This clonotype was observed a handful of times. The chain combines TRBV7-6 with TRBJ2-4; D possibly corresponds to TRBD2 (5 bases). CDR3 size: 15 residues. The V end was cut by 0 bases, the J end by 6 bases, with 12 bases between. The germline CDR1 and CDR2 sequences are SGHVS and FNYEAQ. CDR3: CASSLAAGLSNIQYF. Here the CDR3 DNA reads TGTGCCAGCAGCTTAGCGGCGGGTCTATCAAACATTCAGTACTTC.

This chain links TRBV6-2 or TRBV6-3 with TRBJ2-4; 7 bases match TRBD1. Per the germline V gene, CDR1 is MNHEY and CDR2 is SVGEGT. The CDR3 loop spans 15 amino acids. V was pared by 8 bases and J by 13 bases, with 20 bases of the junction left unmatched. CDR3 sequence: CASVKPRDSCNEQYF. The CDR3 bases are TGTGCCAGCGTGAAACCTCGGGACAGCTGCAATGAGCAGTACTTC.

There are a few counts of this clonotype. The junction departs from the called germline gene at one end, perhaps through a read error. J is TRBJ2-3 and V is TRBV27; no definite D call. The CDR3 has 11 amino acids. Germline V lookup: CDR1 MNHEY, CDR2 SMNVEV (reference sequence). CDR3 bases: TGTGCCGGCAGTTTGACAGATACGCAGTATTTT. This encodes CAGSLTDTQYF.

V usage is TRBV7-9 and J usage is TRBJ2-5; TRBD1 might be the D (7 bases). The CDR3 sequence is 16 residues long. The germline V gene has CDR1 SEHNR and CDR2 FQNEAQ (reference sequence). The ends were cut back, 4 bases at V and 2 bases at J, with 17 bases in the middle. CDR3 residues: CASSYWAGQSQETQYF. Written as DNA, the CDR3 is TGTGCCAGCAGCTATTGGGCGGGACAGTCTCAAGAGACCCAGTACTTC.